Given below is one TCR beta chain in context. The junction does not match germline at one end; this may be a read error. Sample time point: newly diagnosed GD, antithyroid drugs for less than 3 months. The TCR library was made from RNA extracted from PBMCs. Arm-PCR of CDR3 regions and iRepertoire HTBI primers were the basis on which TCR beta libraries were built. MiXCR, applied by TCRdb to the multiplex PCR reads, yields one record per CDR3 protein. The data contain 440,000 or so distinct CDR3 sequences, more than 12% of them singletons. The record originates from a study of regulatory T cells in long-lasting Graves disease. Separately, the same data were catalogued under a study of T cells in Graves' hyperthyroidism and ophthalmopathy. As that study records: Uncontrolled infection, other autoimmune disease, pregnancy and lactation each barred patients from inclusion.

Sequencing used peripheral blood mononuclear cells (PBMCs), obtained at new diagnosis, from a patient treated with antithyroid drugs. The receptor was isolated from a woman aged 25 to 39 with Graves disease.

The CDR3 here is CASSGQGAGGLLF. In nucleotides, the CDR3 is TGTGCCAGCAGTGGACAGGGGGCGGGAGGGCTGCTTTTT. This chain uses TRBV12-3 or TRBV12-4 with TRBJ1-4; 11 nucleotides agree with TRBD1. This CDR3 comprises 13 residues.